The rows below give T cell receptor beta chains drawn from one sample of a study of cytomegalovirus exposure and HLA in healthy donors. Data came from immunoSEQ multiplex PCR; TCRdb stores just in-frame clones and leaves some out. The sample carries about 110,000 clones, 65% to 85% recorded once. Sequencing was done on a sample of PBMCs. The receptors originated from a man aged 45-65 years in good health and CMV-seronegative. Both conserved end residues are part of each CDR3. The D gene is left open where the match is weak. A clone size is listed for some rows: how often the clone was seen (once, few, many), or a class if it is expanded.

TRBV27	TRBJ2-1	-	-	CASSLGGSRNEQFF	TGTGCCAGCAGTTTGGGTGGATCTAGGAATGAGCAGTTCTTC
TRBV6-6	TRBJ1-6	-	-	CASSQTEIHNSPLHF	TGTGCCAGCAGCCAGACAGAGATCCATAATTCACCCCTCCACTTT
TRBV29-1	TRBJ2-5	TRBD2	-	CSVEGGGEGETQYF	TGCAGCGTTGAAGGCGGAGGGGAGGGGGAGACCCAGTACTTC
TRBV29-1	TRBJ2-7	TRBD1	few	CSVGPWGQAPEQYF	TGCAGCGTTGGCCCGTGGGGACAGGCCCCTGAGCAGTACTTC
TRBV28	TRBJ2-5	TRBD2	-	CASSPTSGWRETQYF	TGTGCCAGCAGCCCCACTAGCGGTTGGAGGGAGACCCAGTACTTC
TRBV5-6	TRBJ1-1	-	-	CASSLSRRDTEAFF	TGTGCCAGCAGCTTGAGTAGGAGGGACACTGAAGCTTTCTTT
TRBV7-3	TRBJ2-6	-	-	CASSSLFGGRGSGANVLTF	TGTGCCAGCAGCTCCCTATTTGGGGGCAGGGGCTCTGGGGCCAACGTCCTGACTTTC
TRBV9	TRBJ2-2	TRBD2	once	CASSRGAGGPGTGELFF	TGTGCCAGCAGTCGGGGGGCGGGGGGGCCGGGCACCGGGGAGCTGTTTTTT
TRBV19	TRBJ2-7	TRBD1	-	CASSIDDRVPEQYF	TGTGCCAGTAGTATAGATGACAGGGTACCCGAGCAGTACTTC
TRBV28	TRBJ1-2	-	-	CASRSEGVYGYTF	TGTGCCAGCAGAAGTGAAGGGGTCTATGGCTACACCTTC